The clone carrying this T cell receptor (beta chain) has at least ten counts. Its antigen is unknown. Tregs were sorted as CD4+CD25+CD127-/low cells. Constant-region reverse primers amplified full-length variable regions, followed by semi-nested Nested Universal Primer A PCR. TCRdb passed the 5' RACE reads through MiXCR, listing each CDR3 protein once. Here the sample spans 30,000 to 35,000 distinct CDR3 sequences, 25% to 30% being singletons. The CDR3 loop spans 15 amino acids. Germline-derived CDR1 and CDR2 are SGHTA and FQGTGA. Trimming stripped 2 bases from V and 0 bases from J, with 8 bases between. General study points: Greatest tumor Treg TCR overlap was with tumor naive CD4+ cells. The TCR gene usage of tumor memory CD4+ T cells clustered together with blood and lymph node memory CD4+ cells and with lymph node naive CD4+ cells. Whole repertoires were not studied in the larger cohort, only one V-J beta rearrangement.

The receptor was isolated from a female donor with breast cancer. The rearrangement uses TRBV7-3 and TRBJ2-1; D not resolved. The sequenced material came from tumor-infiltrating Tregs sorted from the breast tumor. In nucleotides, the CDR3 is TGTGCCAGCAGCTTACCGTCTAGCTCCTACAATGAGCAGTTCTTC. This translates into CASSLPSSSYNEQFF.